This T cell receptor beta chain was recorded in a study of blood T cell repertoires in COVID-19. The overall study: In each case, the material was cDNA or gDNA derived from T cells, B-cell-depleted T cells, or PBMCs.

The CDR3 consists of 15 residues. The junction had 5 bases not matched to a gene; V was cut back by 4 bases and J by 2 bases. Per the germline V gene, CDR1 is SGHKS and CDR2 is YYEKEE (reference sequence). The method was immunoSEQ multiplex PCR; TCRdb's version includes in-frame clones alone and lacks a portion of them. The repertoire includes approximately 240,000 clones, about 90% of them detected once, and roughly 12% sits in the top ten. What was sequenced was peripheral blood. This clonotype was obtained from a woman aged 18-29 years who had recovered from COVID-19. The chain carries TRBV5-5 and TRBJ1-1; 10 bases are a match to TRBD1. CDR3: CASSRDRGSNTEAFF. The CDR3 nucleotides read TGTGCCAGCAGCCGGGACAGGGGATCCAACACTGAAGCTTTCTTT.